These T cell receptor beta chains were read from a single sample in a study of blood T cell repertoires in COVID-19. Profiled with immunoSEQ multiplex PCR; TCRdb holds only in-frame clones, not every one. The table records a few hundred thousand clones, nearly 90% of them present only once. Sequencing was done on a sample of peripheral blood. The source of these receptors is a man aged 18 to 35 with active or convalescent COVID-19. CDR3s leave out the opening cysteine and the closing phenylalanine or tryptophan.

J	V	CDR3
TRBJ1-5	TRBV6-2/TRBV6-3	ASSFAQDNQPQH
TRBJ2-3	TRBV9	ASSVGLVSTDTQY
TRBJ2-7	TRBV6-1	ASSEASGQGAGEQY
TRBJ2-5	TRBV5-1	ASSFGNSGRGETQY
TRBJ1-3	TRBV4-1	ASSQDFVSGNTIY
TRBJ2-7	TRBV5-5	ASSVLTGNPYEQY
TRBJ2-5	TRBV11-2	ASSSGLAEQETQY
TRBJ2-1	TRBV7-6	ASSLGQGGSYNEQF
TRBJ2-5	TRBV27	ASSRGTGGEETQY
TRBJ2-1	TRBV2	ASRPTSGVVNEQF
TRBJ2-1	TRBV5-6	ASSSSLAGKSYNEQF
TRBJ2-1	TRBV7-9	ASSSGTSGGRPYNEQF
TRBJ1-2	TRBV15	ATSSPVATDRGPANYGYT
TRBJ2-5	TRBV7-9	ASSRQGNRETQY
TRBJ1-3	TRBV9	ASSVLLDRGNGNTIY
TRBJ2-3	TRBV25-1	ASRERGGGGTQY
TRBJ1-2	TRBV29-1	SVVDPAVSSMYGYT
TRBJ1-6	TRBV9	ASSPGDRGGSPLH
TRBJ1-3	TRBV5-4	ASSLGAPAAGNTIY
TRBJ1-2	TRBV7-8	ASSLKANGDGYGYT
TRBJ1-2	TRBV29-1	SVSGHGYGYT
TRBJ2-1	TRBV11-2	ASSSPLASSYNEQF
TRBJ2-7	TRBV15	ATSSGGTEGYEQY
TRBJ2-7	TRBV5-6	ASRSGGSYEQY
TRBJ1-3	TRBV11-2	ASSLGRGSGNTIY
TRBJ1-2	TRBV21-1	ASSRRIRDRDPIAGGYT
TRBJ1-1	TRBV2	ASSDMGMVTEAF
TRBJ2-3	TRBV5-5	ASSHRLVTDTQY
TRBJ2-2	TRBV4-2	ASSRWSGGETGELF
TRBJ1-6	TRBV19	ASTGTGINSPLH
TRBJ1-5	TRBV2	ASRGDRGSNQPQH
TRBJ2-7	TRBV29-1	SVTTAYEQY
TRBJ1-5	TRBV7-9	ASSLGQGAQPQH
TRBJ2-1	TRBV19	ASSMLGSYNEQF
TRBJ1-2	TRBV5-1	ASSLGQGAGYGYT
TRBJ1-4	TRBV5-1	ASSFQAVQGEKLF
TRBJ2-1	TRBV10-3	AITPGQHNEQF
TRBJ1-5	TRBV4-3	ASSQEQNQNQPQH
TRBJ2-7	TRBV12-5	ASGLVQGSTDAH
TRBJ1-2	TRBV9	ASSPATVHGYT
TRBJ1-1	TRBV7-3	ASSLYKNTEAF
TRBJ2-2	TRBV19	ATRQGNTGELF
TRBJ2-5	TRBV4-1	ASSPRDRGETQY
TRBJ2-7	TRBV11-2	ASSLSGGTYEQY
TRBJ1-5	TRBV7-9	ASSFGGAGSNQPQH
TRBJ2-3	TRBV11-3	ASSLGDGGTQY
TRBJ2-3	TRBV11-2	ASSTRTDVGDTQY
TRBJ1-3	TRBV6-5	ASSYGQQLSGNTIY
TRBJ1-4	TRBV5-1	ASSPGGTENEKLF
TRBJ2-1	TRBV7-2	ASSPSHRGPPQF
TRBJ2-5	TRBV13	ASSPQNDRGGTQY
TRBJ1-5	TRBV7-2	ASSLAFIYQPQH
TRBJ1-4	TRBV14	ASSQDDSYNEKLF
TRBJ1-2	TRBV5-6	ASSLGTGGVSSHGYT
TRBJ2-1	TRBV7-2	ASSLGRGLSDEQF
TRBJ1-6	TRBV15	ATSRLTDNSPLH
TRBJ2-1	TRBV9	ASSVEQYNEQF